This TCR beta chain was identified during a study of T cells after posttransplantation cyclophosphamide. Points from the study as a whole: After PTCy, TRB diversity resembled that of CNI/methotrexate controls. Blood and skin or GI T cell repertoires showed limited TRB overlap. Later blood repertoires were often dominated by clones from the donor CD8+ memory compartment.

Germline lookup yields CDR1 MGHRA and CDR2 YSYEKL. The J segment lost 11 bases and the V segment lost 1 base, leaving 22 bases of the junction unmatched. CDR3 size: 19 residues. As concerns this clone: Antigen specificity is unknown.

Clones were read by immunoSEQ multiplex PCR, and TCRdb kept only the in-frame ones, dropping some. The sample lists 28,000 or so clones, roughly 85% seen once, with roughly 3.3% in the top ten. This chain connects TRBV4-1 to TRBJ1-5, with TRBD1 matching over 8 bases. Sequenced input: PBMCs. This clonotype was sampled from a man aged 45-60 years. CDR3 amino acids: CASSQVSGKGQGSSRAQHF. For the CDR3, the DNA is TGCGCCAGCAGCCAAGTTTCGGGCAAAGGACAGGGATCGAGTAGGGCCCAGCATTTT.